These T cell receptor beta chains were read from a single sample in a study of blood T cell repertoires in COVID-19. Data came from immunoSEQ multiplex PCR; TCRdb stores just in-frame clones and leaves some out. The profile shows 650,000 to 800,000 clones, around 90% of them singletons. The sequencing sample was made of peripheral blood. These receptors all come from a woman under 30 with acute or convalescent COVID-19. CDR3s include the opening cysteine and the closing phenylalanine or tryptophan. Fields, in order: clone size, V gene, J gene, D gene, CDR3 protein, CDR3 DNA. D genes are given only for firm matches. Only part of the rows carry a size: once, few, many, or a class if the clone is expanded.

NA	TRBV6-5	TRBJ1-5	TRBD1	CATAMDREGGQPQHF	TGTGCCACCGCGATGGACAGGGAAGGGGGTCAGCCCCAGCATTTT
NA	TRBV7-9	TRBJ2-7	TRBD2	CASSYLSGGASEQYF	TGTGCCAGCAGCTACCTTAGCGGGGGGGCCTCTGAGCAGTACTTC
NA	TRBV7-8	TRBJ2-5	TRBD2	CASSLGNGGSQETQYF	TGTGCCAGCAGCTTAGGGAACGGGGGGTCCCAAGAGACCCAGTACTTC
few	TRBV30	TRBJ1-2	TRBD1	CAWKNDRAGGGYTF	TGTGCCTGGAAAAACGACAGGGCCGGTGGTGGCTACACCTTC
NA	TRBV29-1	TRBJ2-5	TRBD2	CSVEQGGRETQYF	TGCAGCGTTGAACAGGGAGGGCGAGAGACCCAGTACTTC
NA	TRBV9	TRBJ1-2	TRBD1	CASSVEPQGGLGNYGYTF	TGTGCCAGCAGCGTAGAACCCCAGGGGGGATTAGGTAACTATGGCTACACCTTC
NA	TRBV5-6	TRBJ2-7	NA	CASSLNEEQYF	TGTGCCAGCAGCTTGAATGAGGAGCAGTACTTC
NA	TRBV19	TRBJ2-3	TRBD2	CASSIQAGGRPDTQYF	TGTGCCAGTAGTATACAAGCGGGGGGGCGTCCAGATACGCAGTATTTT
NA	TRBV9	TRBJ2-2	NA	CASSEDSSNTGELFF	TGTGCCAGCAGCGAGGACAGTTCGAACACCGGGGAGCTGTTTTTT
NA	TRBV24-1	TRBJ1-2	TRBD1	CATSPPGTEHYTF	TGTGCCACCAGCCCGCCGGGGACAGAACACTACACCTTC
NA	TRBV11-1	TRBJ2-7	NA	CASSLWEAYEQYF	TGTGCCAGCAGCTTATGGGAGGCCTACGAGCAGTACTTC
NA	TRBV29-1	TRBJ1-2	TRBD1	CSVDWTGGLGYTF	TGCAGCGTGGACTGGACAGGGGGGTTGGGCTACACCTTC
once	TRBV2	TRBJ1-1	TRBD1	CASSEDGQALGEAFF	TGTGCCAGCAGTGAGGATGGACAGGCCCTAGGTGAAGCTTTCTTT
NA	TRBV3-1/TRBV3-2	TRBJ1-6	NA	CASSQKNGVTYNSPLHF	TGTGCCAGCAGCCAAAAGAACGGGGTGACCTATAATTCACCCCTCCACTTT